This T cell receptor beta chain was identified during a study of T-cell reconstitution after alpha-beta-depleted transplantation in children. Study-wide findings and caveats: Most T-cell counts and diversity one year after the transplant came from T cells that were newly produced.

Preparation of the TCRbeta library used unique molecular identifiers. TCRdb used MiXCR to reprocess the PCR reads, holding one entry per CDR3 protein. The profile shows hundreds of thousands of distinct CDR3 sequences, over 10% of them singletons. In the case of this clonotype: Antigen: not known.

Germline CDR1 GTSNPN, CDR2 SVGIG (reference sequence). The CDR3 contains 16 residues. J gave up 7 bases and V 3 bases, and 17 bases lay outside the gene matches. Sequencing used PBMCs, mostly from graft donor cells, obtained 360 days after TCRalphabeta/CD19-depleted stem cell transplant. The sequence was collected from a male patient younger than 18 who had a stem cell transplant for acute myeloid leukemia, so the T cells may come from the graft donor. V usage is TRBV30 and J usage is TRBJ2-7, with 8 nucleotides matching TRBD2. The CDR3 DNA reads TGTGCCTGGAGGATCGGGGGAGCGGGAGTTCTGGGGGAGCAGTACTTC. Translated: CAWRIGGAGVLGEQYF. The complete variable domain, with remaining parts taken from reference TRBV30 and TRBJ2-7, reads SQTIHQWPATLVQPVGSPLSLECTVEGTSNPNLYWYRQAAGRGLQLLFYSVGIGQISSEVPQNLSASRPQDRQFILSSKKLLLSDSGFYLCAWRIGGAGVLGEQYFGPGTRLTVT.